The rows below give T cell receptor beta chains drawn from one sample of a study of CD8+ T cells in alopecia areata. Using immunoSEQ multiplex PCR, the repertoire was profiled, and TCRdb retains in-frame clones only, with some absent. Found here are 80,000 to 100,000 clones, around 40% of them singletons; the top ten hold less than 20%. This sample comprised CD8+ T cells sorted from blood, obtained at week 24, from a patient treated with tofacitinib. These receptors originate from a human donor with alopecia areata. The CDR3 runs from the conserved cysteine through the conserved F or W. Fields, in order: clone size, J gene, D gene, V gene, CDR3 DNA, CDR3 protein. D genes are given only for firm matches. Size tells how often a clone was seen (once, few, many) or the class of an expanded clone, and some rows leave it out.

>few|TRBJ1-5|-|TRBV27
TGTGCCAGCAGTTTGAGGGGAGCTGGGTTCCAGCCCCAGCATTTT
CASSLRGAGFQPQHF
>-|TRBJ2-7|-|TRBV7-2
TGTGCCAGCAGCTTAGAATGGTGGGGGATCCACGAGCAGTACTTC
CASSLEWWGIHEQYF
>-|TRBJ2-5|TRBD2|TRBV19
TGTGCCAGTAGTATCGGACTAGCGGGAGTTCGGGAGACCCAGTACTTC
CASSIGLAGVRETQYF
>few|TRBJ2-7|-|TRBV6-4
TGTGCCAGCAGTGAATGGGAAGTTCCCTACGAGCAGTACTTC
CASSEWEVPYEQYF
>few|TRBJ2-3|-|TRBV5-6
TGTGCCAGCAGCGTAAGGACTGGGACATCCACAGATACGCAGTATTTT
CASSVRTGTSTDTQYF
>-|TRBJ2-1|TRBD2|TRBV4-1
TGCGCCAGCAGCTATGACGAGCGGGACTACCCCAATGAGCAGTTCTTC
CASSYDERDYPNEQFF
>-|TRBJ2-5|TRBD1|TRBV7-2
TGTGCCAGCAGTGGACAGGGTGAAATCTCAGAGACCCAGTACTTC
CASSGQGEISETQYF
>-|TRBJ1-1|-|TRBV19
TGTGCCAGTAGTATTGTTGGGAGGTACACTGAAGCTTTCTTT
CASSIVGRYTEAFF
>few|TRBJ1-2|TRBD1|TRBV29-1
TGCAGCGTAGCCTCACGGACAGGGGATGGCTACACCTTC
CSVASRTGDGYTF
>-|TRBJ2-5|TRBD1|TRBV10-3
TGTGCCATCTCCCCCCGAGGACAGGGGCAAGAGACCCAGTACTTC
CAISPRGQGQETQYF
>few|TRBJ2-7|-|TRBV29-1
TGCAGCGTTGTAGGAGGGGACTTGGGGTCCTACGAGCAGTACTTC
CSVVGGDLGSYEQYF
>-|TRBJ2-5|-|TRBV6-5
TGTGCCAGCAGCCTTTCCAGAGGCGGTGTTGGAGCCCAGTACTTC
CASSLSRGGVGAQYF
>few|TRBJ2-7|-|TRBV4-1
TGCGCCAGCAGCCAAGATAACTCCTACGAGCAGTACTTC
CASSQDNSYEQYF
>few|TRBJ1-1|-|TRBV27
TGTGCCAGCAGTTTACTAGGACAGCACACTGAAGCTTTCTTT
CASSLLGQHTEAFF
>-|TRBJ1-1|-|TRBV2
TGTGCCAGCAGTGATTTGGGGAGGTCTGAAGCTTTCTTT
CASSDLGRSEAFF
>few|TRBJ2-1|-|TRBV29-1
TGCAGCTCCTCCGGTGGGGGGGGGCAGGTCAATGAGCAGTTCTTC
CSSSGGGGQVNEQFF
>-|TRBJ1-5|-|TRBV30
TGTGCCTGGAGTACCCAGGACCCGCGGCAGCCCCAGCATTTT
CAWSTQDPRQPQHF
>few|TRBJ1-5|-|TRBV4-3
TGCGCCAGCACTACCCCCTTATACCCCGTGATCCAGCCCCAGCATTTT
CASTTPLYPVIQPQHF
>few|TRBJ2-6|-|TRBV4-1
TGCGCCAGTAATAGTATGTTCTCTGGGGCCAACGTCCTGACTTTC
CASNSMFSGANVLTF
>-|TRBJ2-5|-|TRBV27
TGTGCCAGCAGTTTTCCCCAGGGGACCCAGTACTTC
CASSFPQGTQYF
>-|TRBJ2-7|TRBD2|TRBV4-1
TGCGCCAGCAGCCAAGTGTTTGGTAGCGGGAGGTACGAGCAGTACTTC
CASSQVFGSGRYEQYF
>-|TRBJ2-5|TRBD1|TRBV29-1
TGCAGCGTCTCCCCGGGACAGGGGGTCGGAGTGCCCCTCGAGGAGACCCAGTACTTC
CSVSPGQGVGVPLEETQYF
>-|TRBJ2-4|-|TRBV7-8
TGTGCCAGCAGCCCGGACAGTTCAGCCAAAAACATTCAGTACTTC
CASSPDSSAKNIQYF
>-|TRBJ2-5|TRBD1|TRBV30
TGTGCCTGGTGGACAGGGGGCCAGGAGACCCAGTACTTC
CAWWTGGQETQYF
>-|TRBJ2-1|TRBD2|TRBV29-1
TGCGCCAGACTAGCGGGAGGTGAGCAGTTCTTC
CARLAGGEQFF
>-|TRBJ2-3|-|TRBV7-9
TGTGCCAGCAACACAGCGTTCGCGGATACGCAGTATTTT
CASNTAFADTQYF
>-|TRBJ2-7|TRBD2|TRBV4-1
TGCGCCAGCAGCACTAGCCCGGGGGGCTACGAGCAGTACTTC
CASSTSPGGYEQYF
>-|TRBJ1-5|-|TRBV4-1
TGCGCCAGCAGCCAAGTCGGGGGTAAGCCCCAGCATTTT
CASSQVGGKPQHF
>-|TRBJ2-7|TRBD1|TRBV27
TGTGCCAGCAGACTGTACAGGGGCGAGCAGTACTTC
CASRLYRGEQYF
>few|TRBJ1-1|-|TRBV19
TGTGCCAGTAGTATAGATATTGTTTTGGAGCGGCGGAACACTGAAGCTTTCTTT
CASSIDIVLERRNTEAFF
>few|TRBJ1-5|-|TRBV30
TGTGCCTGGAGTGCTGGGCGTGGAGACCAGCCCCAGCATTTT
CAWSAGRGDQPQHF
>few|TRBJ2-7|-|TRBV12-5
TGTGCTAGTGGTCCCCTCCGCGTGCACGAGCAGTACTTC
CASGPLRVHEQYF
>-|TRBJ2-7|-|TRBV27
TGTGCCAGCAGTCCACGGGGAAGGGGCTCCTACGAGCAGTACTTC
CASSPRGRGSYEQYF
>-|TRBJ2-1|-|TRBV30
TGTGCCTGGAGTGTATTAGATTACAATGAGCAGTTCTTC
CAWSVLDYNEQFF
>-|TRBJ2-3|-|TRBV4-1
TGCGCCAGCGGGCGGATGGGGCTCAGCACAGATACGCAGTATTTT
CASGRMGLSTDTQYF
>-|TRBJ2-5|TRBD1|TRBV13
TGTGCCAGCAGCTTGAGGCTCAGGGACAGGGGAATTTCGGGGTACCAAGAGACCCAGTACTTC
CASSLRLRDRGISGYQETQYF
>few|TRBJ2-2|-|TRBV19
TGTGCCAGTAGTATTTGGGAGAACACCGGGGAGCTGTTTTTT
CASSIWENTGELFF
>-|TRBJ2-7|TRBD1|TRBV9
TGTGCCAGCAGCGTAGCCGGGACAGAGGACTACGAGCAGTACTTC
CASSVAGTEDYEQYF
>-|TRBJ1-1|-|TRBV19
TGTGCCAGTAGTGCAGGAGGGGTGAACACTGAAGCTTTCTTT
CASSAGGVNTEAFF
>few|TRBJ2-2|-|TRBV15
TGTGCCACCAGCCTAGGTGGCGGGGAGCTGTTTTTT
CATSLGGGELFF
>-|TRBJ1-2|TRBD1|TRBV15
TGTGCCACCAGCAGAGATCTGGGACAGGGTTGGGGCTACACCTTC
CATSRDLGQGWGYTF
>-|TRBJ2-7|-|TRBV13
TGTGCCAGCAGCCCAGAGGGGCGCTCCTACGAGCAGTACTTC
CASSPEGRSYEQYF
>few|TRBJ2-1|-|TRBV4-1
TGCGCCAGCAGCCAAAACAATGAGCAGTTCTTC
CASSQNNEQFF
>few|TRBJ1-2|-|TRBV29-1
TGCAGCGTAGGGCGAGAGACGGGTGGCTACACCTTC
CSVGRETGGYTF
>-|TRBJ2-7|TRBD2|TRBV9
TGTGCCAGCAGCCCGAGCCCCAGGGCGGGGGGCTACGAGCAGTACTTC
CASSPSPRAGGYEQYF
>few|TRBJ2-1|-|TRBV18
TGTGCCAGCTCACCAACGGGGGGCATTTACAATGAGCAGTTCTTC
CASSPTGGIYNEQFF
>few|TRBJ2-3|-|TRBV29-1
TGCAGCGTTGAAGTCCTGGGGGCTAGCACAGATACGCAGTATTTT
CSVEVLGASTDTQYF
>-|TRBJ2-7|TRBD2|TRBV4-3
TGCGCCAGCAGCCCCAGAGCGGGGCGCGAGCAGTACTTC
CASSPRAGREQYF
>-|TRBJ1-1|-|TRBV2
TGTGCCAGCAGTGGCAGGAACACTGAAGCTTTCTTT
CASSGRNTEAFF
>-|TRBJ2-5|TRBD2|TRBV9
TGTGCCAGCAGCGTGAGCGGGAGGGCCCAAGAGACCCAGTACTTC
CASSVSGRAQETQYF
>few|TRBJ2-4|-|TRBV30
TGTGCCTCAAGGACGACGCTGACCAAAAACATTCAGTACTTC
CASRTTLTKNIQYF
>-|TRBJ2-5|-|TRBV2
TGTGCCAGCAGTGAAGGCAGGGGAGGACAAGAGACCCAGTACTTC
CASSEGRGGQETQYF
>-|TRBJ2-3|-|TRBV19
TGTGCCAGCCGGACCACAGATACGCAGTATTTT
CASRTTDTQYF
>few|TRBJ2-1|-|TRBV4-1
TGCGCCAGCAGCCAAGCGACCTACAATGAGCAGTTCTTC
CASSQATYNEQFF
>-|TRBJ1-5|-|TRBV6-5
TGTGCCAGCAGTGAAGGGATGGGCAATCAGCCCCAGCATTTT
CASSEGMGNQPQHF
>-|TRBJ1-2|-|TRBV2
TGTGCCAGCAGTGATCATACGGGGATCTATGGCTACACCTTC
CASSDHTGIYGYTF
>many|TRBJ2-2|-|TRBV11-2
TGTGCCAGCAGCTGGGACGTAGAGCGACCCGGGGAGCTGTTTTTT
CASSWDVERPGELFF
>few|TRBJ1-2|-|TRBV19
TGTGCCAGTCTCGAGGCGGGCTATGGCTACACCTTC
CASLEAGYGYTF
>-|TRBJ2-4|-|TRBV15
TGTGCCACCAGCAGAGCTCACCTAGTCCAGGAAAACATTCAGTACTTC
CATSRAHLVQENIQYF
>-|TRBJ2-2|TRBD1|TRBV4-1
TGCGCCAGCAGCCAAGGGACGACAGGGGTTCCAATCGGGGAGCTGTTTTTT
CASSQGTTGVPIGELFF